Listed below are T cell receptor beta chains from one sample, sequenced in a study of sequential checkpoint blockade in melanoma. Clones were sequenced by immunoSEQ multiplex PCR, and TCRdb holds only the in-frame ones, with some missing. The repertoire has 15,000 to 25,000 clones, roughly 80% of them found once; the top ten carry just over 50%. Sequenced here: CD8+ T cells sorted from blood (inferred from file names), sampled from a patient given nivolumab and ipilimumab in sequence. The receptors stem from a human donor with melanoma. Both conserved end residues are part of each CDR3. The D gene is left open where the match is weak. Rows give clone size only sometimes, using once, few, many, or a class for an expanded clone.

abundance	v_gene	j_gene	len	d_gene	CDR3aa	CDR3nt
NA	TRBV28	TRBJ2-7	13	NA	CASSWDNSYEQYF	TGTGCCAGCAGTTGGGACAACTCCTACGAGCAGTACTTC
NA	TRBV4-1	TRBJ2-2	14	NA	CASSRGQNTGELFF	TGCGCCAGCAGCCGAGGCCAGAACACCGGGGAGCTGTTTTTT
NA	TRBV13	TRBJ2-7	15	TRBD2	CASSLGLSGPLEQYF	TGTGCCAGCAGCTTAGGCCTTAGCGGGCCCCTCGAGCAGTACTTC
NA	TRBV19	TRBJ2-7	13	NA	CASSLGHANEQYF	TGTGCCAGTAGTTTGGGACACGCCAACGAGCAGTACTTC
NA	TRBV28	TRBJ1-1	14	NA	CASRSGEIYTEAFF	TGTGCCAGCAGGTCAGGGGAGATCTACACTGAAGCTTTCTTT
NA	TRBV28	TRBJ2-7	15	NA	CASSLLVGGSYEQYF	TGTGCCAGCAGTTTATTAGTCGGGGGCTCCTACGAGCAGTACTTC
NA	TRBV6-5	TRBJ1-2	14	NA	CASSLTRTNYGYTF	TGTGCCAGCAGTCTGACGCGGACAAACTATGGCTACACCTTC
NA	TRBV27	TRBJ1-6	13	NA	CASSQTGNSPLHF	TGTGCCAGCAGTCAGACTGGGAATTCACCCCTCCACTTT
NA	TRBV30	TRBJ2-7	13	NA	CAWSVYVSYEQYF	TGTGCCTGGAGTGTCTATGTTTCCTACGAGCAGTACTTC
NA	TRBV2	TRBJ2-3	14	NA	CASDPQGRDDTQYF	TGTGCCAGCGACCCACAGGGTAGAGATGATACGCAGTATTTT
NA	TRBV28	TRBJ2-1	14	TRBD1	CASSLQQGDNEQFF	TGTGCCAGCAGTTTACAACAGGGGGACAATGAGCAGTTCTTC
NA	TRBV11-2	TRBJ2-7	14	TRBD2	CASSAGGGTYEQYF	TGTGCCAGCAGCGCGGGCGGGGGGACCTACGAGCAGTACTTC
NA	TRBV4-2	TRBJ1-5	16	NA	CASSPHRVSANQPQHF	TGTGCCAGCAGCCCGCACAGGGTATCCGCCAATCAGCCCCAGCATTTT
NA	TRBV28	TRBJ1-4	14	TRBD1	CATYRGTGIPKLFF	TGTGCCACCTACCGAGGGACAGGGATACCTAAACTGTTTTTT
NA	TRBV7-9	TRBJ1-1	18	TRBD1	CASSVNGGTVNMNTEAFF	TGTGCCAGCAGCGTTAACGGCGGGACAGTGAATATGAACACTGAAGCTTTCTTT
NA	TRBV10-3	TRBJ2-1	15	TRBD1	CAINWDRDSPNEQFF	TGTGCCATCAATTGGGACAGGGATTCTCCCAATGAGCAGTTCTTC
once	TRBV10-3	TRBJ1-4	13	NA	CAISEFDGEKLFF	TGTGCCATCAGTGAGTTTGATGGCGAAAAACTGTTTTTT
NA	TRBV6-1	TRBJ2-3	15	TRBD2	CASSEARGDTDTQYF	TGTGCCAGCAGTGAAGCTCGGGGGGACACAGATACGCAGTATTTT
NA	TRBV4-2	TRBJ2-1	17	TRBD2	CASSQEGGLASYNEQFF	TGTGCCAGCAGCCAAGAAGGGGGACTAGCGAGCTACAATGAGCAGTTCTTC
NA	TRBV7-8	TRBJ1-6	17	NA	CASSLRRGPPVNSPLHF	TGTGCCAGCAGCTTACGGAGGGGCCCCCCGGTTAATTCACCCCTCCACTTT
NA	TRBV7-6	TRBJ2-1	15	TRBD1	CASSPRQGFTNEQFF	TGTGCCAGCAGCCCCCGACAGGGTTTTACTAATGAGCAGTTCTTC
NA	TRBV5-4	TRBJ2-5	15	TRBD2	CASSRLAGAQETQYF	TGTGCCAGCAGTCGACTAGCGGGGGCCCAAGAGACCCAGTACTTC
once	TRBV7-6	TRBJ2-1	13	NA	CASSFLGRNEQFF	TGTGCCAGCAGCTTCCTAGGTAGGAATGAGCAGTTCTTC
NA	TRBV2	TRBJ1-2	15	NA	CASIYWGETDYGYTF	TGTGCCAGCATCTATTGGGGGGAGACGGACTATGGCTACACCTTC
NA	TRBV7-6	TRBJ2-7	16	TRBD1	CASSTGQGMEVYEQYF	TGTGCCAGCAGCACGGGACAGGGAATGGAGGTCTACGAGCAGTACTTC
NA	TRBV7-9	TRBJ2-5	15	TRBD1	CASSPRDRGGETQYF	TGTGCCAGCAGCCCCCGGGACAGGGGTGGAGAGACCCAGTACTTC
NA	TRBV7-9	TRBJ2-1	15	NA	CASSLGGGADNEQFF	TGTGCCAGCAGCTTGGGTGGGGGGGCCGACAATGAGCAGTTCTTC
NA	TRBV9	TRBJ1-3	16	NA	CASSPSETAGGNTIYF	TGTGCCAGCAGCCCTTCCGAGACAGCGGGCGGAAACACCATATATTTT
NA	TRBV6-1	TRBJ1-2	12	NA	CASSEGPYGYTF	TGTGCCAGCAGTGAAGGTCCTTATGGCTACACCTTC
NA	TRBV27	TRBJ2-2	14	TRBD2	CASTTSGGRGELFF	TGTGCCAGCACGACTAGCGGGGGGAGGGGGGAGCTGTTTTTT
NA	TRBV19	TRBJ2-6	14	NA	CASSGLGGANVLTF	TGTGCCAGTAGTGGTCTCGGTGGGGCCAACGTCCTGACTTTC
NA	TRBV4-3	TRBJ1-2	16	NA	CASSQDGFGSHYGYTF	TGCGCCAGCAGCCAAGATGGCTTCGGGTCCCACTATGGCTACACCTTC
NA	TRBV25-1	TRBJ2-7	16	NA	CASSGSGTRSSYEQYF	TGTGCCAGCAGTGGCTCCGGGACACGTAGTTCCTACGAGCAGTACTTC
NA	TRBV11-2	TRBJ1-5	14	NA	CASSLGQGNQPQHF	TGTGCCAGCAGCTTAGGACAGGGCAATCAGCCCCAGCATTTT
NA	TRBV29-1	TRBJ2-7	13	TRBD2	CSVELAGEGEQYF	TGCAGCGTTGAATTAGCGGGGGAGGGCGAGCAGTACTTC
NA	TRBV27	TRBJ2-7	12	NA	CASSLQGSEQYF	TGTGCCAGCAGTTTACAGGGAAGCGAGCAGTACTTC
NA	TRBV4-3	TRBJ1-2	16	TRBD1	CASSQEAGTGDYGYTF	TGCGCCAGCAGCCAAGAGGCCGGGACAGGGGACTATGGCTACACCTTC
medium-sized	TRBV29-1	TRBJ1-1	11	NA	CSVRVNTEAFF	TGCAGCGTCCGCGTCAACACTGAAGCTTTCTTT
NA	TRBV14	TRBJ2-1	17	TRBD2	CASSQLGLAGFHNEQFF	TGTGCCAGCAGCCAATTGGGACTAGCGGGTTTTCACAATGAGCAGTTCTTC
NA	TRBV6-1	TRBJ2-7	14	TRBD1	CASSGQGGSYEQYF	TGTGCCAGCAGCGGACAGGGGGGCTCCTACGAGCAGTACTTC
NA	TRBV6-5	TRBJ2-1	15	NA	CASSAEQGSYNEQFF	TGTGCCAGCAGCGCAGAACAGGGTTCCTACAATGAGCAGTTCTTC
NA	TRBV27	TRBJ2-7	13	NA	CASSLSSFYEQYF	TGTGCCAGCAGTTTATCCTCCTTCTACGAGCAGTACTTC
NA	TRBV28	TRBJ2-1	19	NA	CASSSGLGDTQSSYNEQFF	TGTGCCAGCAGTTCGGGGTTGGGGGACACTCAAAGCTCCTACAATGAGCAGTTCTTC
NA	TRBV4-3	TRBJ2-7	13	NA	CASSQARAYEQYF	TGCGCCAGCAGCCAAGCTCGCGCCTACGAGCAGTACTTC
NA	TRBV6-1	TRBJ1-5	12	TRBD1	CASRQGGQPQHF	TGTGCCAGCAGACAGGGGGGGCAGCCCCAGCATTTT
NA	TRBV7-6	TRBJ1-1	15	TRBD1	CASSLADRGRTEAFF	TGTGCCAGCAGCTTGGCGGACAGGGGGCGGACTGAAGCTTTCTTT
NA	TRBV2	TRBJ2-5	15	TRBD2	CASSEVTSGGETQYF	TGTGCCAGCAGTGAAGTAACTAGCGGGGGGGAGACCCAGTACTTC
NA	TRBV6-6	TRBJ1-1	11	NA	CASSYSGGAFF	TGTGCCAGCAGTTACTCCGGAGGGGCTTTCTTT
NA	TRBV6-1	TRBJ2-7	15	NA	CASSEGRGTTYEQYF	TGTGCCAGCAGTGAAGGCCGGGGGACCACCTACGAGCAGTACTTC
NA	TRBV27	TRBJ2-3	17	NA	CASSLSAGRPSTDTQYF	TGTGCCAGCAGTTTATCGGCGGGGCGGCCGAGCACAGATACGCAGTATTTT
NA	TRBV4-1	TRBJ1-4	15	NA	CASSQDVSGYEKLFF	TGCGCCAGCAGCCAAGACGTGTCAGGGTATGAAAAACTGTTTTTT
NA	TRBV18	TRBJ1-1	14	TRBD1	CASLSGQGFAGAFF	TGTGCCAGCCTTTCTGGACAGGGGTTCGCGGGAGCTTTCTTT
NA	TRBV4-1	TRBJ2-2	14	NA	CASSHSLLTGELFF	TGCGCCAGCAGCCATTCCCTCCTCACCGGGGAGCTGTTTTTT
NA	TRBV11-2	TRBJ2-1	14	NA	CASSETRLNNEQFF	TGTGCCAGCAGCGAAACCCGACTGAACAATGAGCAGTTCTTC
NA	TRBV4-3	TRBJ2-7	14	TRBD2	CASSQEAGRYEQYF	TGCGCCAGCAGCCAGGAAGCGGGACGCTACGAGCAGTACTTC